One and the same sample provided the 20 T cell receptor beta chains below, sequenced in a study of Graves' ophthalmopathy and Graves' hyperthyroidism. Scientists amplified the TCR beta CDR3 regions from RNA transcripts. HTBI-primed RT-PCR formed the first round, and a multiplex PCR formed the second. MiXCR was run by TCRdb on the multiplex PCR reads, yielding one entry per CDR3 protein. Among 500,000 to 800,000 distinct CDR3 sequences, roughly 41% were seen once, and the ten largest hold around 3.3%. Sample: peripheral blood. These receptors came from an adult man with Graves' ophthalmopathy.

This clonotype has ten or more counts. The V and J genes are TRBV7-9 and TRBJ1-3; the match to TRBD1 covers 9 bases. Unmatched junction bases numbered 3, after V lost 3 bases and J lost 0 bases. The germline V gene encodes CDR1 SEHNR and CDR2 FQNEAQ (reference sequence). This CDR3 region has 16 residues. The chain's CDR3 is CASSLDRGSSGNTIYF. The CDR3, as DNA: TGTGCCAGCAGCTTGGACAGGGGTTCCTCTGGAAACACCATATATTTT.

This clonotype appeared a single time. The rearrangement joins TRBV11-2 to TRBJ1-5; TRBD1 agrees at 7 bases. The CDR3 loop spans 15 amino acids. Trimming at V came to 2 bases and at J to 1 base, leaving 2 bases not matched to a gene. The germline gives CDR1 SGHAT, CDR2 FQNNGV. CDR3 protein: CASSLQGVSNQPQHF. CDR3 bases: TGTGCCAGCAGCTTACAGGGGGTGAGCAATCAGCCCCAGCATTTT. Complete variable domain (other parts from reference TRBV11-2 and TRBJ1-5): EAGVAQSPRYKIIEKRQSVAFWCNPISGHATLYWYQQILGQGPKLLIQFQNNGVVDDSQLPKDRFSAERLKGVDSTLKIQPAKLEDSAVYLCASSLQGVSNQPQHFGDGTRLSIL.

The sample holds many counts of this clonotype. The CDR3 DNA reads as TGTGCCAGCAGTTACGGGTTTGAAGCTTTCTTT. As protein: CASSYGFEAFF. The V call is TRBV6-6, the J call TRBJ1-1; D unclear. This CDR3 has 11 residues. Germline assignment: CDR1 MNHNY and CDR2 SVGAGI (reference sequence). Deletions cut 2 bases from V and 7 bases from J, with 5 bases between.

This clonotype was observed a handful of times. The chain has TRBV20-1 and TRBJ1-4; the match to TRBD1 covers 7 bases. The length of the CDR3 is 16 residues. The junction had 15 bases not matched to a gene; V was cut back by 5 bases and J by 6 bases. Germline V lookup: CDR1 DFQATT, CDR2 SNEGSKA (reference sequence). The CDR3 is CSAVDRESWIDEKLFF. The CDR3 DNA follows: TGCAGTGCTGTTGACAGGGAGTCGTGGATTGATGAAAAACTGTTTTTT.

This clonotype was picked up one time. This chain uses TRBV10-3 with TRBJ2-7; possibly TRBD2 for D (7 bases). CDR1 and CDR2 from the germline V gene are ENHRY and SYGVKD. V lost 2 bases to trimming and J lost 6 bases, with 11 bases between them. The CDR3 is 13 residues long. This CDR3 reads CAISERGAGEQYF. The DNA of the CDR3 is TGTGCCATCAGTGAGCGGGGGGCCGGCGAGCAGTACTTC.

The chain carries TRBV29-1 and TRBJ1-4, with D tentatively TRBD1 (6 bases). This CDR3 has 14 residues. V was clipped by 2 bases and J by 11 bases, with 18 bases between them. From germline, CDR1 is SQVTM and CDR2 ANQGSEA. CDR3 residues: CSVERAGVGWKLFF. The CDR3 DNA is TGCAGCGTTGAACGGGCAGGGGTCGGATGGAAACTGTTTTTT.

CDR3 sequence: CSVELWQGANYGYTIYF. The CDR3 coding sequence is TGCAGCGTTGAACTCTGGCAGGGAGCTAACTATGGCTACACCATATATTTT. This rearrangement joins TRBV29-1 to TRBJ1-3, with D perhaps matching TRBD1 (5 bases). This CDR3 contains 17 residues. V was shortened by 2 bases and J by 8 bases, with 25 bases between the two germline ends. Germline V lookup: CDR1 SQVTM, CDR2 ANQGSEA. Filled out from reference TRBV29-1 and TRBJ1-3, the complete variable domain reads SAVISQKPSRDICQRGTSLTIQCQVDSQVTMMFWYRQQPGQSLTLIATANQGSEATYESGFVIDKFPISRPNLTFSTLTVSNMSPEDSSIYLCSVELWQGANYGYTIYFGEGSWLTVV.

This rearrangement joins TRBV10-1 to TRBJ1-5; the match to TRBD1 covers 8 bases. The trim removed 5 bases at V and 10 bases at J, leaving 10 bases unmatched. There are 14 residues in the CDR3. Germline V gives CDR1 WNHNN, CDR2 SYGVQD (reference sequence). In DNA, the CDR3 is TGCGCCAGCAGTTCATCAGGGGGCGTTCACCCCCAGCATTTT. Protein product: CASSSSGGVHPQHF.

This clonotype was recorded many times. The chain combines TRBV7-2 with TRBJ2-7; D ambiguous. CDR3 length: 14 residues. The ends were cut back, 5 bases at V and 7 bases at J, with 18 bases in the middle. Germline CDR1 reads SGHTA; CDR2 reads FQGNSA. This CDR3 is CASSKSPVGREQYF. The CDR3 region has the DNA TGTGCCAGCAGCAAAAGCCCCGTAGGACGGGAGCAGTACTTC.

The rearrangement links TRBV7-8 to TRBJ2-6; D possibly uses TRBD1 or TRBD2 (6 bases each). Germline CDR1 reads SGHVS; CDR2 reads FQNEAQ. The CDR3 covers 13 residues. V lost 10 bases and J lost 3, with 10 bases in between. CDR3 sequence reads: CATGGGGANVLTF. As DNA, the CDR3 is TGTGCCACCGGGGGCGGTGGGGCCAACGTCCTGACTTTC. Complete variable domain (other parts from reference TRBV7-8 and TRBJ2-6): GAGVSQSPRYKVAKRGQDVALRCDPISGHVSLFWYQQALGQGPEFLTYFQNEAQLDKSGLPSDRFFAERPEGSVSTLKIQRTQQEDSAVYLCATGGGGANVLTFGAGSRLTVL.

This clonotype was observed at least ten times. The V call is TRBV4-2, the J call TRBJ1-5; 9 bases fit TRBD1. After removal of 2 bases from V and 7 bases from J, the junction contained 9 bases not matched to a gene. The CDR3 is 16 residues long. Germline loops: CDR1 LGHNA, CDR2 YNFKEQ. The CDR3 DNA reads TGTGCCAGCAGCCAAACCCTGGACAGGGGTGGGCAGCCCCAGCATTTT. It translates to CASSQTLDRGGQPQHF.

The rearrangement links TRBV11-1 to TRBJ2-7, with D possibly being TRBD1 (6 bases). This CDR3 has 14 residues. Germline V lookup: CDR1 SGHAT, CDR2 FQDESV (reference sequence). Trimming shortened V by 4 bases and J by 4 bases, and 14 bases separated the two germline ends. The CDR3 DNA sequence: TGTGCCAGCAGCTCGCCTAAGGGGGTGTACGAGCAGTACTTC. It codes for CASSSPKGVYEQYF.

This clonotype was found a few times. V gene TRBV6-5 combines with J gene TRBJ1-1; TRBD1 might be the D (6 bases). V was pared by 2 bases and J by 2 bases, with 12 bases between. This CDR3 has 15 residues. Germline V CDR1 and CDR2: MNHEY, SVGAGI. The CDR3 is CASSYERTDNTEAFF. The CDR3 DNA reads TGTGCCAGCAGTTACGAACGGACAGATAACACTGAAGCTTTCTTT.

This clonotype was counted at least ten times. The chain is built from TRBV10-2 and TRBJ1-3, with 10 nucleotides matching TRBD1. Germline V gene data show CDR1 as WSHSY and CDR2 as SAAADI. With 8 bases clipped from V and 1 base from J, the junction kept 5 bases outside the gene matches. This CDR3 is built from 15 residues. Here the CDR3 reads CASGGQGSSGNTIYF. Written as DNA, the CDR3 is TGCGCCAGCGGGGGACAGGGGAGTTCTGGAAACACCATATATTTT.

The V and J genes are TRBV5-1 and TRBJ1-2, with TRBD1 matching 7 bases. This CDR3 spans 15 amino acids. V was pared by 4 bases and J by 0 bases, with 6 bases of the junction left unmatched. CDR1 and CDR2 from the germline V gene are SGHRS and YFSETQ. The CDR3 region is CASSAGQVTNYGYTF. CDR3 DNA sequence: TGCGCCAGCAGCGCCGGACAGGTTACTAACTATGGCTACACCTTC.

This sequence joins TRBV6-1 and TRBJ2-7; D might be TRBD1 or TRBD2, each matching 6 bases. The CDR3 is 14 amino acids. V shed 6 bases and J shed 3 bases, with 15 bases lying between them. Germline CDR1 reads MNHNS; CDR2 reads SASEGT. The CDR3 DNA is TGTGCCAGCAGCGCGAGGGGGGCCTTCTACGAGCAGTACTTC. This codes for CASSARGAFYEQYF.

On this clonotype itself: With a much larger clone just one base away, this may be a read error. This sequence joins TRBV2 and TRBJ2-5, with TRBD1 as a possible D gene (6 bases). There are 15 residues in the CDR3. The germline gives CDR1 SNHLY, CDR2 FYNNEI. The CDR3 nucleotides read TGTGCCGGCAGTGCGAGGCAGGGGCGGTGGGAGACCCAGTACTTC. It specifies CAGSARQGRWETQYF. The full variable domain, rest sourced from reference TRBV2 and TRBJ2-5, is EPEVTQTPSHQVTQMGQEVILRCVPISNHLYFYWYRQILGQKVEFLVSFYNNEISEKSEIFDDQFSVERPDGSNFTLKIRSTKLEDSAMYFCAGSARQGRWETQYFGPGTRLLVL.

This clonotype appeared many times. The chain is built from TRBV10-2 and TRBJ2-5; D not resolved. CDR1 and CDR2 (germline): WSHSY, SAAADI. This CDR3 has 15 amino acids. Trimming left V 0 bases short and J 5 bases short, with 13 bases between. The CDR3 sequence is CASSESRHPGETQYF. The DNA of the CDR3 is TGCGCCAGCAGTGAGTCGAGGCACCCTGGCGAGACCCAGTACTTC.

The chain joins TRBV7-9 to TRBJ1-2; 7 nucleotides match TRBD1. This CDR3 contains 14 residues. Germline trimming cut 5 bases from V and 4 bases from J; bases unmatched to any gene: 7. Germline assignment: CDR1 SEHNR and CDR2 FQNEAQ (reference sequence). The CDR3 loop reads CASSPMQGVYGYTF. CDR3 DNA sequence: TGTGCCAGCAGCCCGATGCAGGGGGTCTATGGCTACACCTTC.

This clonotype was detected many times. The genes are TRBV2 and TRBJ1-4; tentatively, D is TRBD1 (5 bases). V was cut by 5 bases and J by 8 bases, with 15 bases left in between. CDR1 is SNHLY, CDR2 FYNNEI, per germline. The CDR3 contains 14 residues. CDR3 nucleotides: TGTGCCAGCAGTCTACAGGTTGTAGGAGAAAAACTGTTTTTT. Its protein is CASSLQVVGEKLFF. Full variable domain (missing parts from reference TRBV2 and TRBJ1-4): EPEVTQTPSHQVTQMGQEVILRCVPISNHLYFYWYRQILGQKVEFLVSFYNNEISEKSEIFDDQFSVERPDGSNFTLKIRSTKLEDSAMYFCASSLQVVGEKLFFGSGTQLSVL.